Below are 10 T cell receptor beta chains sequenced from a single sample in a study of T cell clonality in common variable immunodeficiency. Produced via immunoSEQ multiplex PCR; TCRdb's table is partial and in-frame only. Altogether tens of thousands of clones were found in the sample, and no singletons occur. The sample consisted of peripheral blood mononuclear cells. Source of these receptors: a person between 18 and 75 years old in good health.

This clone was counted at least ten times. The CDR3 end lies 3 residues beyond the end of the read and is filled in from the germline J gene. The chain employs TRBV7-6 and TRBJ2-1; tentatively, D is TRBD1 (5 bases). The V gene's germline CDR1 is SGHVS and CDR2 FNYEAQ. CDR3 length: 16 amino acids. Trimming cost V 6 bases and J 2 bases, with 17 bases left between them. CDR3 bases read: TGTGCCAGCAGTCCCTCCCCAGGGCCTACCTACAATGAG. It specifies CASSPSPGPTYNE. In full, the CDR3 reads CASSPSPGPTYNEQFF.

Details on this clone: The read halts 3 residues ahead of the CDR3 end, with the missing end drawn from the germline J gene. The chain recombines TRBV11-2 with TRBJ1-5; 7 bases agree with TRBD1. Germline CDR1 and CDR2: SGHAT and FQNNGV. The CDR3 spans 15 residues. Germline trimming cut 5 bases from V and 4 bases from J; bases unmatched to any gene: 8. The DNA read from the CDR3 is TGTGCCAGCAGCCACGGGGCAGGGGGTAATCAGCCC. Translating gives CASSHGAGGNQP. The CDR3 as a whole reads CASSHGAGGNQPQHF.

This clone has at least ten counts. From the germline J gene comes the end of the CDR3, since the read stops 3 residues before it. The chain combines TRBV12-5 with TRBJ2-5; D not certain. This CDR3 contains 14 residues. V was clipped by 2 bases and J by 0 bases, with 7 bases between them. From germline, CDR1 is LGHNT and CDR2 FRNRAP. Incomplete CDR3 DNA: TGTGCTAGTGGTTTGACAGCTGACCAAGAGACC. This encodes CASGLTADQET. In full, the CDR3 is CASGLTADQETQYF.

At least ten counts were recorded for this clone. The DNA ends 3 residues before the CDR3 does, and the rest of the CDR3 is filled in from the germline J gene. This chain uses TRBV30 with TRBJ2-2, with 7 bases identical to TRBD1. The CDR3 consists of 15 residues. The germline V gene encodes CDR1 GTSNPN and CDR2 SVGIG (reference sequence). V was clipped by 6 bases and J by 5 bases; unmatched bases: 12. The CDR3 here is CACRTGPQRTGELFF. The part of the CDR3 DNA that was read is TGTGCCTGCCGGACAGGCCCCCAGAGGACCGGGGAG.

Ten or more counts support this clone. The CDR3 end falls 3 residues outside the read, so it is completed with the germline J gene. J is TRBJ2-5 and V is TRBV20-1; the D is unclear. The CDR3 runs to 14 residues. V lost 2 bases and J lost 6, with 16 bases in between. The germline gives CDR1 DFQATT, CDR2 SNEGSKA (reference sequence). The CDR3 DNA, read in part, is TGCAGTGCTAGACGAGATGTAGCAAGTAAGACC. It yields the protein CSARRDVASKT. The whole CDR3 protein reads CSARRDVASKTQYF.

This clone appeared many times. With the read ending 3 residues before the CDR3 end, the germline J gene is used to fill in that end. The chain couples TRBV5-1 to TRBJ1-1; the D gene is possibly TRBD1 (5 bases). Per germline, CDR1 SGHRS and CDR2 YFSETQ. This CDR3 region has 14 residues. Trimming took 0 bases from V and 1 from J, leaving 7 bases between them. The CDR3 DNA, read in part, is TGCGCCAGCAGCTTGGCCGGGGGGAACACTGAA. As protein: CASSLAGGNTE. The full CDR3 is CASSLAGGNTEAFF.

This clone has at least ten counts. The read stops 3 residues short of the end of the CDR3; the missing end is completed from the germline J gene. The chain recombines TRBV19 with TRBJ2-7; 8 nucleotides agree with TRBD1. Germline V gene data show CDR1 as LNHDA and CDR2 as SQIVND (reference sequence). The CDR3 runs 14 residues. V shed 7 bases, J shed 0 bases, and the junction held 5 bases outside the gene matches. CDR3 bases read: TGTGCCAGTAAGGGACAGGCTAGCTCCTACGAG. This encodes CASKGQASSYE. The whole CDR3 sequence is CASKGQASSYEQYF. The variable domain in full, with the rest retrieved from reference TRBV19 and TRBJ2-7, is DGGITQSPKYLFRKEGQNVTLSCEQNLNHDAMYWYRQDPGQGLRLIYYSQIVNDFQKGDIAEGYSVSREKKESFPLTVTSAQKNPTAFYLCASKGQASSYEQYFGPGTRLTVT.

This clone was seen repeatedly, ten times or more. The read terminates 3 residues ahead of where the CDR3 ends, so the germline J gene completes it. The gene calls are TRBV18 and TRBJ2-3; TRBD2 is a possible D gene (5 bases). The length of the CDR3 is 14 residues. Germline CDR1 and CDR2: KGHSH and LQKENI. V lost 6 bases, J lost 4 bases, and 14 bases lay in between. CDR3 sequence reads: CASSPAGLPDTQYF. The DNA read from the CDR3 is TGTGCCAGCTCCCCCGCGGGCCTCCCAGATACG.

Ten or more counts support this clone. The observed sequence ends 3 residues before the CDR3 terminus, with the missing tail filled in from the germline J gene. The chain joins TRBV28 to TRBJ2-2; 10 bases are a match to TRBD2. The trim removed 7 bases at V and 7 bases at J, leaving 12 bases unmatched. This CDR3 spans 16 amino acids. Per the germline V gene, CDR1 is MDHEN and CDR2 is SYDVKM. The CDR3 is CASIPGGLAGVGELFF. Partial CDR3 DNA: TGTGCCAGCATCCCCGGGGGGCTAGCGGGAGTCGGGGAG.

This clone was counted ten times or more. CDR3 DNA, as far as it was read: TGTGCCAGCAGCGTAGCTACAGGCACCGGGGAG. It yields the protein CASSVATGTGE. The whole CDR3 is CASSVATGTGELFF. This chain links TRBV9 with TRBJ2-2; D is possibly TRBD1 (5 bases). The read gets to within 3 residues of the CDR3 end, and the germline J gene fills in the rest. Germline CDR1 reads SGDLS; CDR2 reads YYNGEE. This CDR3 contains 14 residues. V lost 0 bases, J lost 4 bases, and 7 bases lay in between.